Each of the 13 T cell receptor beta chains below was sequenced from the same sample in a study of tumor and adjacent non-tumor tissue in lung cancer. The library came from three nested PCR rounds adapted from ARM-PCR protocols. TCRdb reprocessed the multiplex PCR reads with MiXCR, giving one entry per CDR3 protein. The table shows over 130,000 distinct CDR3 sequences, with approximately 64% occurring only once. No cell sorting was done before RNA was extracted from the tissue. The sequencing input was lung tumor tissue. Receptors were obtained from a man aged 55 to 70 with small cell lung cancer.

The gene calls are TRBV29-1 and TRBJ2-1, with TRBD2 matching over 11 bases. The V and J ends lost 4 bases and 8 bases, in that order; junction bases with no gene match: 13. From germline, CDR1 is SQVTM and CDR2 ANQGSEA. This CDR3 spans 16 amino acids. In DNA form, the CDR3 reads TGCAGCGTTGGAGTTCAATGGCTAGCGGGAGGCCATGAGCAGTTCTTC. It yields the protein CSVGVQWLAGGHEQFF.

This clonotype was counted a single time. One end of the junction fails to match germline, which may point to a read error. This chain links TRBV11-3 with TRBJ1-2; 7 bases are a match to TRBD1. The germline gives CDR1 SGHNT, CDR2 YENEEA. This CDR3 comprises 14 residues. The CDR3: CAGRFTEGGSGYTF. The CDR3 coding sequence is TGTGCCGGCAGGTTCACCGAAGGGGGCTCTGGCTACACCTTC. Full variable domain (remainder filled in from reference TRBV11-3 and TRBJ1-2): EAGVVQSPRYKIIEKKQPVAFWCNPISGHNTLYWYLQNLGQGPELLIRYENEEAVDDSQLPKDRFSAERLKGVDSTLKIQPAELGDSAVYLCAGRFTEGGSGYTFGSGTRLTVV.

The chain couples TRBV20-1 to TRBJ2-1; D ambiguous. Germline V gene data show CDR1 as DFQATT and CDR2 as SNEGSKA (reference sequence). The CDR3 has 12 amino acids. Trimming left V 2 bases short and J 8 bases short, with 10 bases between. The CDR3: CSARLGFDEQFF. The CDR3 DNA reads as TGCAGTGCTAGATTAGGGTTCGATGAGCAGTTCTTC.

This clonotype was seen only once. J is TRBJ2-1 and V is TRBV10-3; a weak D match, TRBD2 (6 bases). This CDR3 has 13 residues. Trimming removed 5 bases at V and 5 bases at J, with 10 bases between. CDR1 and CDR2 from the germline V gene are ENHRY and SYGVKD. In nucleotides, the CDR3 is TGTGCCATCAGTACTGGCGGGGACAATGAGCAGTTCTTC. Its translation is CAISTGGDNEQFF.

A word on this clonotype: Compared with germline, one end of the junction differs, possibly owing to a read error. This chain links TRBV11-1 with TRBJ1-1, with D perhaps TRBD1 (6 bases). The V gene's germline CDR1 is SGHAT and CDR2 FQDESV (reference sequence). CDR3 size: 12 residues. DNA for the CDR3: TGTGGCACCAGCGGGGGCGGGTCTGAGGCTTTCTTT. It yields the protein CGTSGGGSEAFF.

The V gene is TRBV6-5, the J gene TRBJ1-2, with 7 bases fitting TRBD1. J lost 4 bases, V lost 8 bases, and 13 bases had no gene match. Germline-derived CDR1 and CDR2 are MNHEY and SVGAGI. The CDR3 loop spans 15 amino acids. This CDR3 reads CASGGKGTEFYGYTF. The CDR3, as DNA: TGTGCCAGCGGGGGGAAGGGGACAGAGTTCTATGGCTACACCTTC.

This clonotype was counted ten times or more. V and J are TRBV11-3 and TRBJ2-3, with D perhaps matching TRBD2 (5 bases). CDR3 length: 12 residues. Trimming stripped 1 base from V and 11 bases from J, with 10 bases between. Germline CDR1 is SGHNT and CDR2 is YENEEA. The CDR3 here is CASSLGRAQQYF. The DNA of the CDR3 is TGTGCCAGCAGCTTAGGGCGGGCCCAGCAGTATTTT. Complete variable domain (other parts from reference TRBV11-3 and TRBJ2-3): EAGVVQSPRYKIIEKKQPVAFWCNPISGHNTLYWYLQNLGQGPELLIRYENEEAVDDSQLPKDRFSAERLKGVDSTLKIQPAELGDSAVYLCASSLGRAQQYFGPGTRLTVL.

As DNA, the CDR3 is TGCAGTGTTAATCTAGCGGGAGGGACCGGGGAGCTGTTTTTT. Amino acid sequence: CSVNLAGGTGELFF. The rearrangement joins TRBV20-1 to TRBJ2-2, with TRBD2 matching over 12 bases. V gave up 7 bases and J gave up 5 bases; unmatched junction bases: 5. The CDR3 length is 14 residues. Germline V CDR1 and CDR2: DFQATT, SNEGSKA (reference sequence).

Notes on this clonotype: One junction end does not reproduce the germline sequence, and a read error may be involved. The rearrangement links TRBV6-5 to TRBJ2-7, with unresolved D. The V gene's germline CDR1 is MNHEY and CDR2 SVGAGI. This CDR3 region has 14 residues. CDR3 DNA: TGTGCCTGCAGTTACTCTGTGGCATACTACGAGCAGTACTTT. Its translation: CACSYSVAYYEQYF.

The chain couples TRBV12-3 or TRBV12-4 to TRBJ1-1; a weak D match, TRBD1 (5 bases). The CDR3 length is 14 residues. CDR3 DNA: TGTGCTGGCAGTCCCCGGGACTGGGGAACTGAAGCTTTCTTT. Translating gives CAGSPRDWGTEAFF.

For this clonotype: One junction end does not reproduce the germline sequence, and a read error may be involved. The genes are TRBV11-3 and TRBJ2-2; maybe TRBD1 (5 bases). Looked up from germline, CDR1 is SGHNT and CDR2 is YENEEA. This CDR3 is built from 15 residues. CDR3 residues: CVSVTDKKNTGELFF. The CDR3, as DNA: TGTGTCAGCGTCACGGACAAAAAGAACACAGGGGAGCTGTTTTTT.

As for this clonotype: One end of the junction does not line up with germline, which may come from a read error. The chain recombines TRBV11-1 with TRBJ1-2; the D is unclear. Germline lookup yields CDR1 SGHAT and CDR2 FQDESV (reference sequence). There are 13 residues in the CDR3. The CDR3 coding sequence is TGTGCCAGCAGCCCCCAATTTGGCTATGGCCACACCTTC. This codes for CASSPQFGYGHTF.

The chain employs TRBV28 and TRBJ1-2, with 7 bases fitting TRBD1. With 5 bases clipped from V and 5 bases from J, the junction kept 8 bases outside the gene matches. Germline CDR1 reads MDHEN; CDR2 reads SYDVKM. This CDR3 is 14 amino acids long. CDR3 residues: CASSRQGFQYGYTF. CDR3 in DNA: TGTGCCAGCAGTCGACAGGGTTTTCAATATGGCTACACCTTC.